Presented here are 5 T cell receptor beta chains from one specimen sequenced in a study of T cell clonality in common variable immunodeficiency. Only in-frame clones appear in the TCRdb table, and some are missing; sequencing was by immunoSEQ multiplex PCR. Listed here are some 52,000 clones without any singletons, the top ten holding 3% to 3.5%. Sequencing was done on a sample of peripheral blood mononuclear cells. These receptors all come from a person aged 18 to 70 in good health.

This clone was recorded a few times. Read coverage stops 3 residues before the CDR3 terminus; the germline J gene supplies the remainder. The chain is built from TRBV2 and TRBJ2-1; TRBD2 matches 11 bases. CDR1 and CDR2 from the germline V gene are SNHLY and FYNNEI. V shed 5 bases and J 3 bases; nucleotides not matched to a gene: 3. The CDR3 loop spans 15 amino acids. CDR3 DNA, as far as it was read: TGTGCCAGCAGTCGCGGGACTAGCGGCTACAATGAG. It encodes CASSRGTSGYNE. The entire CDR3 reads CASSRGTSGYNEQFF. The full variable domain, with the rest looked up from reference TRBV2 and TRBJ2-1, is EPEVTQTPSHQVTQMGQEVILRCVPISNHLYFYWYRQILGQKVEFLVSFYNNEISEKSEIFDDQFSVERPDGSNFTLKIRSTKLEDSAMYFCASSRGTSGYNEQFFGPGTRLTVL.

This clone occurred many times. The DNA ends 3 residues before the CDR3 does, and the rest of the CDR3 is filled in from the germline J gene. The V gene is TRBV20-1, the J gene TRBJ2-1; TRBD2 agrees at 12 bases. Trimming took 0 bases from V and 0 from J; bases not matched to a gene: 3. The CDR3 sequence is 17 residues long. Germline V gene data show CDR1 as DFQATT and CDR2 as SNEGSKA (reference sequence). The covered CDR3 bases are TGCAGTGCTAGAGATCCTAGCGGGAGGGCCTCCTACAATGAG. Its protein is CSARDPSGRASYNE. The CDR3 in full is CSARDPSGRASYNEQFF.

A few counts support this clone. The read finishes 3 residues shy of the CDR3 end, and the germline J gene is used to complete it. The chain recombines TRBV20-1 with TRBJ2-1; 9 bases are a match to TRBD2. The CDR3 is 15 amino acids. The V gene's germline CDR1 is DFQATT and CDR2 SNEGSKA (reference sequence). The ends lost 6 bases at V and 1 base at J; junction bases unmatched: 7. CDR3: CSANIAGVSYNEQFF. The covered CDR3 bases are TGCAGTGCAAATATAGCGGGAGTGTCCTACAATGAG.

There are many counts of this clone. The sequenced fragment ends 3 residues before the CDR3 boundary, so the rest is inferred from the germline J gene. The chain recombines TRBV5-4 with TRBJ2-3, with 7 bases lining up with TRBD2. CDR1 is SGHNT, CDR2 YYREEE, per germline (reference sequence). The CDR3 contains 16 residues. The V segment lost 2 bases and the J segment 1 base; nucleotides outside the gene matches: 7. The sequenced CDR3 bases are TGTGCCAGCAGCTTAACATCGGCGGGGGGCACAGATACG. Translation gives CASSLTSAGGTDT. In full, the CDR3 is CASSLTSAGGTDTQYF. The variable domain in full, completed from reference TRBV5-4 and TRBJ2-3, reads ETGVTQSPTHLIKTRGQQVTLRCSSQSGHNTVSWYQQALGQGPQFIFQYYREEENGRGNFPPRFSGLQFPNYSSELNVNALELDDSALYLCASSLTSAGGTDTQYFGPGTRLTVL.

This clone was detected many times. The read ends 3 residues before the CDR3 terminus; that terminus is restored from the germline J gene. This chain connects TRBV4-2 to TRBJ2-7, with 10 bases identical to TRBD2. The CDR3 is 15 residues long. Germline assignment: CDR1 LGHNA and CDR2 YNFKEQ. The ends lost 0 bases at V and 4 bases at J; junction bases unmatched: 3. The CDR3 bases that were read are TGTGCCAGCAGCCAAGAAGAGACTAGCGGGTACGAG. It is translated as CASSQEETSGYE. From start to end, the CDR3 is CASSQEETSGYEQYF.